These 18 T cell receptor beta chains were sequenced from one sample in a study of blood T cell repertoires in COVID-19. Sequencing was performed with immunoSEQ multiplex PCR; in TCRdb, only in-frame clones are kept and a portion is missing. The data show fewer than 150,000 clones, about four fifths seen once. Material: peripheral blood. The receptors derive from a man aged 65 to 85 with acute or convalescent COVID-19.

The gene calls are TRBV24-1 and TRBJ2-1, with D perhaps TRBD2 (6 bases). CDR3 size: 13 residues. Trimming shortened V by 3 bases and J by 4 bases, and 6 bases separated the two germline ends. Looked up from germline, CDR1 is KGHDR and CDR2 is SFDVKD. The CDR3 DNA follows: TGTGCCACCAGTGATGGAGGGTACAATGAGCAGTTCTTC. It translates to CATSDGGYNEQFF.

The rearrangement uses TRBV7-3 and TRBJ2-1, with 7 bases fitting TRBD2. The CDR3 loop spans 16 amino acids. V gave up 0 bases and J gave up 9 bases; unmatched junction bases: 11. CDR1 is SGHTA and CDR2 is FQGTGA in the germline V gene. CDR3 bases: TGTGCCAGCAGCTTAACGGCGGGGGTTGGTCAAGGTGAGCAGTTCTTC. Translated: CASSLTAGVGQGEQFF.

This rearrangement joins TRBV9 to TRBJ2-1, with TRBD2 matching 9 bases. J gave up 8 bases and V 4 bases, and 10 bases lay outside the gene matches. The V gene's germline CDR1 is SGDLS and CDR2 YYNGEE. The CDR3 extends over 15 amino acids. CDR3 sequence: CASSLQGGGAYEQFF. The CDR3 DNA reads TGTGCCAGCAGCCTCCAGGGCGGGGGGGCCTATGAGCAGTTCTTC. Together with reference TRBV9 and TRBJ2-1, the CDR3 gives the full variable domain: DSGVTQTPKHLITATGQRVTLRCSPRSGDLSVYWYQQSLDQGLQFLIQYYNGEERAKGNILERFSAQQFPDLHSELNLSSLELGDSALYFCASSLQGGGAYEQFFGPGTRLTVL.

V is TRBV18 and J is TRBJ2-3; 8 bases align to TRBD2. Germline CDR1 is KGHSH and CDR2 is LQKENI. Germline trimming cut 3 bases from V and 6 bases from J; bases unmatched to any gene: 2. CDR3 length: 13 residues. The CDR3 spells CASSPLAGDTQYF. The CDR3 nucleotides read TGTGCCAGCTCACCTTTAGCGGGGGATACGCAGTATTTT.

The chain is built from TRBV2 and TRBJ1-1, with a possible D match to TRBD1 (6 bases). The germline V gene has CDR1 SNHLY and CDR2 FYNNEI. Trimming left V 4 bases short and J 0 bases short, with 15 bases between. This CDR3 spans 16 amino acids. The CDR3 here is CASSALTGPMNTEAFF. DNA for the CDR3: TGTGCCAGCAGTGCCCTGACAGGCCCCATGAACACTGAAGCTTTCTTT.

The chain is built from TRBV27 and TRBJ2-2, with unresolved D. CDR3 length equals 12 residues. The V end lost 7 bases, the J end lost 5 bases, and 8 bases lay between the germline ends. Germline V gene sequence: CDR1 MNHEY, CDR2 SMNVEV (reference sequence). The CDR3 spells CASTPGTGELFF. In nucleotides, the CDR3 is TGTGCCAGCACCCCGGGTACCGGGGAGCTGTTTTTT.

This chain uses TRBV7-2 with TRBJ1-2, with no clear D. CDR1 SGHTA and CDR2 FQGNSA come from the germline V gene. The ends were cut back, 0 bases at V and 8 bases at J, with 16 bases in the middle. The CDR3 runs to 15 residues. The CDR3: CASSLAPLDQRGYTF. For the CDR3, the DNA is TGTGCCAGCAGCTTAGCGCCCCTAGACCAGCGGGGCTACACCTTC.

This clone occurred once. The CDR3 spells CASSPANGGRLGYTF. The CDR3 DNA reads as TGTGCCAGCAGTCCAGCAAACGGGGGGCGACTTGGCTACACCTTC. This rearrangement joins TRBV28 to TRBJ1-2; D is possibly TRBD1 (6 bases). Trimming cost V 5 bases and J 7 bases, with 20 bases left between them. Germline CDR1 and CDR2: MDHEN and SYDVKM. The CDR3 has 15 amino acids.

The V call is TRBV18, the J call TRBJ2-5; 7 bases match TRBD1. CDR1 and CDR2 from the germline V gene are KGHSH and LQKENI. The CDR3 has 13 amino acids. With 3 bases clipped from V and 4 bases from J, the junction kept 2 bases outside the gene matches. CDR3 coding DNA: TGTGCCAGCTCACCCTGGACAGGAGAGACCCAGTACTTC. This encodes CASSPWTGETQYF.

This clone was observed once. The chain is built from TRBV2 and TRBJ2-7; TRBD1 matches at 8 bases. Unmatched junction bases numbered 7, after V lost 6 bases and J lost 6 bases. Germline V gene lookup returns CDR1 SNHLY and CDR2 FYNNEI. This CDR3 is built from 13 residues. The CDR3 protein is CASRQGATGEQYF. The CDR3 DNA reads TGTGCCAGCAGGCAGGGGGCGACTGGCGAGCAGTACTTC.

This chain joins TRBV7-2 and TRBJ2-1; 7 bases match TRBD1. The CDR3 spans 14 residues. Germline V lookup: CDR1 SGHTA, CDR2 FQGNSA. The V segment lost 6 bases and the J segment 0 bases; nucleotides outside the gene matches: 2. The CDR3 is CASRGGGSYNEQFF. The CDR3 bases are TGTGCCAGCAGAGGGGGCGGCTCCTACAATGAGCAGTTCTTC.

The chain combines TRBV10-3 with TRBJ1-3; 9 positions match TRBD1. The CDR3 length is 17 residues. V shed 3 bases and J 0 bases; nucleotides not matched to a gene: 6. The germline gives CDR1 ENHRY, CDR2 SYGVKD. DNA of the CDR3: TGTGCCATCAGTGAATCTCCGGGACAGGGCTCTGGAAACACCATATATTTT. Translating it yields CAISESPGQGSGNTIYF.

The CDR3 DNA follows: TGTGCCAGCAGCTTAGATCGCAGGGGAAGCCACGAGCAGTACTTC. Translation: CASSLDRRGSHEQYF. The chain couples TRBV7-2 to TRBJ2-7; weak D call: TRBD1 (6 bases). CDR3 length equals 15 residues. From germline, CDR1 is SGHTA and CDR2 FQGNSA. The V gene lost 1 base and the J gene lost 5 bases, with 15 bases spanning the gap.

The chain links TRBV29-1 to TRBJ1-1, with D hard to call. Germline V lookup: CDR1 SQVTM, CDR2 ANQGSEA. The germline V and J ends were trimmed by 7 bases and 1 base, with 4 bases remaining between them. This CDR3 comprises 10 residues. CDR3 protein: CSGANTEAFF. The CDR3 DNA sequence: TGCAGCGGAGCGAACACTGAAGCTTTCTTT.

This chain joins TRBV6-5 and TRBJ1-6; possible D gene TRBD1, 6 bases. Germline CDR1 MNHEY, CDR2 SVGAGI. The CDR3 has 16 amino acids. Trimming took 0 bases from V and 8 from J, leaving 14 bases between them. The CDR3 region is CASSYSAGVPDSPLHF. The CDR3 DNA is TGTGCCAGCAGTTACTCGGCAGGGGTCCCGGATTCACCCCTCCACTTT.

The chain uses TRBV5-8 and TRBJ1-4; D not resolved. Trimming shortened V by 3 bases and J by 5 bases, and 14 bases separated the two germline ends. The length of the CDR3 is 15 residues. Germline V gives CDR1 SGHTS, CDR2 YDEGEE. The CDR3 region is CASSSGAQINEKLFF. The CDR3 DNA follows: TGTGCCAGCAGCTCTGGAGCCCAGATAAATGAAAAACTGTTTTTT.

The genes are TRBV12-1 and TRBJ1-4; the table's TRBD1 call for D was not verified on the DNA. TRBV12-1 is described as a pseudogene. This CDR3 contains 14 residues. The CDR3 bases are TGTGCCAGCACTCCGGACAGGGGCCGTGAAAAACTGTTTTTT. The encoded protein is CASTPDRGREKLFF.

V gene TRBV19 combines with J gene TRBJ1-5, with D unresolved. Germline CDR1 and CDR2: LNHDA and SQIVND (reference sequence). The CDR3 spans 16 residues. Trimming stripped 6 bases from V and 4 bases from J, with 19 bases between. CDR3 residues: CASSTKTPFGNQPQHF. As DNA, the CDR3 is TGTGCCAGTAGCACAAAAACCCCCTTCGGGAATCAGCCCCAGCATTTT. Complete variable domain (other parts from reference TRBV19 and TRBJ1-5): DGGITQSPKYLFRKEGQNVTLSCEQNLNHDAMYWYRQDPGQGLRLIYYSQIVNDFQKGDIAEGYSVSREKKESFPLTVTSAQKNPTAFYLCASSTKTPFGNQPQHFGDGTRLSIL.